The 7 T cell receptor beta chains listed next were all sequenced from one sample in a study of cytomegalovirus exposure and HLA in healthy donors. It was with 60 Vbeta and 13 Jbeta primers that the PCR ran. TCRdb's copy holds only in-frame clones and misses some; the assay was immunoSEQ multiplex PCR. With over 55,000 clones in the sample, the ten largest clones hold roughly 15%. Sequencing was carried out using PBMCs. The receptor set was obtained from a boy between 5 and 17 years old in good health and CMV-seronegative.

The rearrangement links TRBV6-8 to TRBJ2-7; TRBD1 might be the D (5 bases). The germline V and J ends were trimmed by 0 bases and 3 bases, with 18 bases remaining between them. The CDR3 length is 17 residues. CDR1 and CDR2 from the germline V gene are MNHGY and SAAAGT. Here the CDR3 DNA reads TGTGCCAGCAGTTACTCGAGATGCAGGACAAGAGTCTACGAGCAGTACTTC. Its protein is CASSYSRCRTRVYEQYF.

The chain combines TRBV19 with TRBJ1-2, with no clear D. The CDR3 is made up of 15 amino acids. V lost 5 bases and J 2 bases, leaving 15 bases between the germline ends. Germline CDR1 is LNHDA and CDR2 is SQIVND (reference sequence). As DNA, the CDR3 is TGTGCCAGTAGTCCGTCCTTAGCCACGAACTATGGCTACACCTTC. Translated: CASSPSLATNYGYTF.

The rearrangement links TRBV4-3 to TRBJ2-3; 7 nucleotides match TRBD2. Per germline, CDR1 LGHNA and CDR2 YSLEER. CDR3 length: 15 residues. J was trimmed by 6 bases and V by 4 bases; bases with no gene match: 10. CDR3 in amino acids: CASSRGGLTVDTQYF. CDR3 coding DNA: TGCGCCAGCAGCCGTGGGGGACTAACAGTGGATACGCAGTATTTT.

J is TRBJ2-7 and V is TRBV11-2; TRBD1 aligns across 7 bases. The CDR3 sequence is 17 residues long. Unmatched junction bases numbered 9, after V lost 1 base and J lost 0 bases. Germline loops: CDR1 SGHAT, CDR2 FQNNGV. CDR3 in DNA: TGTGCCAGCAGCTTAGGGTCGGGACAGAAAAGCTCCTACGAGCAGTACTTC. It is translated as CASSLGSGQKSSYEQYF.

V usage is TRBV5-4 and J usage is TRBJ1-6; D uncertain. Germline V lookup: CDR1 SGHNT, CDR2 YYREEE (reference sequence). Trimming cost V 2 bases and J 9 bases, with 12 bases left between them. The CDR3 has 14 amino acids. The chain's CDR3 is CASSLRVLGSPLHF. CDR3 in DNA: TGTGCCAGCAGCTTACGGGTATTAGGTTCACCCCTCCACTTT.

The chain is built from TRBV2 and TRBJ2-3; 13 bases are a match to TRBD2. CDR1 is SNHLY and CDR2 is FYNNEI in the germline V gene. The CDR3 runs to 16 residues. The V gene end was trimmed by 6 bases and the J gene end by 4 bases; junction bases not matched to a gene: 7. The DNA for the CDR3 is TGTGCCAGCAGAATTACTAGCGGGGGGGCGTCAGATACGCAGTATTTT. As protein: CASRITSGGASDTQYF. Variable domain in full (rest from reference TRBV2 and TRBJ2-3): EPEVTQTPSHQVTQMGQEVILRCVPISNHLYFYWYRQILGQKVEFLVSFYNNEISEKSEIFDDQFSVERPDGSNFTLKIRSTKLEDSAMYFCASRITSGGASDTQYFGPGTRLTVL.

The CDR3 sequence is CASSGTGGPQYF. CDR3 coding DNA: TGTGCCAGCAGTGGGACCGGGGGGCCCCAGTACTTC. The chain uses TRBV6-5 and TRBJ2-5; possibly TRBD2 for D (7 bases). CDR1 and CDR2 (germline): MNHEY, SVGAGI. Trimming left V 5 bases short and J 9 bases short, with 13 bases between. This CDR3 comprises 12 residues.